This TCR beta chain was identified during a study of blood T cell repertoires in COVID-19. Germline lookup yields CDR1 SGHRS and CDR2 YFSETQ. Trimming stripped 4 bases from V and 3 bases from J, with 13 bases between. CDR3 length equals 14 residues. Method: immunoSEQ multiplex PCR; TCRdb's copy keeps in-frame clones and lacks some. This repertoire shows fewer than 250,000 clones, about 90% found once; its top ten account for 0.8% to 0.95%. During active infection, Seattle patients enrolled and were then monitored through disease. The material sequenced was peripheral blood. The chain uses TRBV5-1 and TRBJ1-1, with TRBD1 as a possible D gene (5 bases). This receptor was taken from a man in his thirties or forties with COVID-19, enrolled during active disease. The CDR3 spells CASSTRRGDTEAFF. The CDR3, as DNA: TGCGCCAGCAGCACACGACGGGGGGACACTGAAGCTTTCTTT.